A single sample is the source of the 8 T cell receptor beta chains below, sequenced in a study of blood T cell repertoires in COVID-19. Profiling relied on immunoSEQ multiplex PCR, and the TCRdb table lists in-frame clones only, not all of them. The repertoire holds about 95,000 clones, with under 90% as singletons. Sequenced input: peripheral blood. These receptors were obtained from a man in his sixties with COVID-19, enrolled during active disease.

This chain links TRBV19 with TRBJ1-1, with a possible D match to TRBD1 (5 bases). The V gene lost 1 base and the J gene lost 0 bases, with 6 bases spanning the gap. The CDR3 length is 14 residues. Germline CDR1 LNHDA, CDR2 SQIVND (reference sequence). The CDR3 bases are TGTGCCAGTAGTATAGGCAGGGTGAACACTGAAGCTTTCTTT. This codes for CASSIGRVNTEAFF.

The chain recombines TRBV30 with TRBJ1-2; no reliable D call. V lost 2 bases, J lost 5 bases, and 6 bases lay in between. Germline CDR1 is GTSNPN and CDR2 is SVGIG (reference sequence). CDR3 length equals 11 residues. CDR3 coding DNA: TGTGCCTGGAGTCTAACTTATGGCTACACCTTC. Translated: CAWSLTYGYTF.

Here the CDR3 DNA reads TGTGCCAGCAGCCAAGACGGGGGGTCCGGAAACACCATATATTTT. As protein: CASSQDGGSGNTIYF. This chain uses TRBV3-1 (or the pseudogene TRBV3-2) with TRBJ1-3; tentatively, D is TRBD1 (5 bases). The germline CDR1 and CDR2 sequences are LGHDT and YNNKEL (reference sequence). V shed 0 bases and J shed 4 bases, with 10 bases lying between them. The length of the CDR3 is 15 residues.

The chain has TRBV11-2 and TRBJ1-4; no reliable D call. CDR3 length equals 13 residues. Trimming pared 1 base from V and 5 bases from J, leaving 5 bases between. Germline V CDR1 and CDR2: SGHAT, FQNNGV. This CDR3 is CASSLGQNEKLFF. The CDR3 DNA reads TGTGCCAGCAGCTTAGGTCAGAATGAAAAACTGTTTTTT.

At least ten counts were recorded for this clone. The genes are TRBV4-2 and TRBJ1-2; the match to TRBD1 covers 8 bases. CDR3 size: 15 residues. V shed 0 bases, J shed 4 bases, and the junction held 4 bases outside the gene matches. Per the germline V gene, CDR1 is LGHNA and CDR2 is YNFKEQ. Written as DNA, the CDR3 is TGTGCCAGCAGCCAAGAACCAACAGGGGGCTATGGCTACACCTTC. Translated: CASSQEPTGGYGYTF.

V gene TRBV20-1 combines with J gene TRBJ1-5; D perhaps matches TRBD1 (5 bases). The CDR3 consists of 11 residues. Deletions cut 2 bases from V and 7 bases from J, with 6 bases between. Germline CDR1 and CDR2: DFQATT and SNEGSKA (reference sequence). The CDR3 sequence: CSARKGQPQHF. The CDR3 nucleotides read TGCAGTGCTAGAAAGGGGCAGCCCCAGCATTTT.

This chain connects TRBV28 to TRBJ2-1; 12 bases fit TRBD2. CDR3 size: 16 residues. Germline lookup yields CDR1 MDHEN and CDR2 SYDVKM. The junction had 3 bases not matched to a gene; V was cut back by 3 bases and J by 3 bases. DNA of the CDR3: TGTGCCAGCAGTTTCCCGGGACTAGCGGGCTACAATGAGCAGTTCTTC. Translating it yields CASSFPGLAGYNEQFF.

The chain uses TRBV14 and TRBJ1-3, with D uncertain. The CDR3 extends over 17 amino acids. Trimming took off 2 bases at V and 1 base at J, with 15 bases between the two ends. Germline CDR1 is SGHDN and CDR2 is FVKESK. CDR3 sequence: CASSQSMESSSGNTIYF. The CDR3 region has the DNA TGTGCCAGCAGCCAAAGTATGGAGTCAAGTTCTGGAAACACCATATATTTT.